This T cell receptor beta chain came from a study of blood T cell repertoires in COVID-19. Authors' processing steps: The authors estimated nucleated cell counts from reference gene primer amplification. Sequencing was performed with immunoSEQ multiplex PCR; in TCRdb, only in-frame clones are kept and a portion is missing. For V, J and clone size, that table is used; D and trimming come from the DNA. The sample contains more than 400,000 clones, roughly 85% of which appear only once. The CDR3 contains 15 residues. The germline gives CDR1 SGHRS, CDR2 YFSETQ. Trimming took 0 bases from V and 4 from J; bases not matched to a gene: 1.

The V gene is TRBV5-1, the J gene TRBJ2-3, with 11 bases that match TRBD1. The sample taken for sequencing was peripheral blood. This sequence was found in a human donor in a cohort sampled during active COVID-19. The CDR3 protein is CASSLGTGGADTQYF. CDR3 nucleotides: TGCGCCAGCAGCTTGGGGACAGGGGGCGCAGATACGCAGTATTTT. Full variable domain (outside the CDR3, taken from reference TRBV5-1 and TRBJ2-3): KAGVTQTPRYLIKTRGQQVTLSCSPISGHRSVSWYQQTPGQGLQFLFEYFSETQRNKGNFPGRFSGRQFSNSRSEMNVSTLELGDSALYLCASSLGTGGADTQYFGPGTRLTVL.